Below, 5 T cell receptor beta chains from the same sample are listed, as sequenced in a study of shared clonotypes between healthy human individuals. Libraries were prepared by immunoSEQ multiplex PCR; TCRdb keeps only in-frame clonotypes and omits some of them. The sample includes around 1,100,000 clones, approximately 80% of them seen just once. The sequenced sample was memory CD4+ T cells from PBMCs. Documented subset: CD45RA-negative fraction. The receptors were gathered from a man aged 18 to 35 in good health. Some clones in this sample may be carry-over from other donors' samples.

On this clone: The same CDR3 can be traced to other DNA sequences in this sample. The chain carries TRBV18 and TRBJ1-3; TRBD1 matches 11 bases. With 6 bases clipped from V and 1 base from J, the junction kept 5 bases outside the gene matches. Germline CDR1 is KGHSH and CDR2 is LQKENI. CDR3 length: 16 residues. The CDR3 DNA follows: TGTGCCAGCTCGCCCGGACAGGGGGCTTCTGGAAACACCATATATTTT. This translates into CASSPGQGASGNTIYF. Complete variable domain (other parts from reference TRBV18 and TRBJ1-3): NAGVMQNPRHLVRRRGQEARLRCSPMKGHSHVYWYRQLPEEGLKFMVYLQKENIIDESGMPKERFSAEFPKEGPSILRIQQVVRGDSAAYFCASSPGQGASGNTIYFGEGSWLTVV.

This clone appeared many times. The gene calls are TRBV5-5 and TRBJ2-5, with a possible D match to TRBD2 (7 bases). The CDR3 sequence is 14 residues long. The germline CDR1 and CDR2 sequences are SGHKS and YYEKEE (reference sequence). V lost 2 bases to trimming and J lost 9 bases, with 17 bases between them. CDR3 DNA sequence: TGTGCCAGCAGCTTCCGGCTAGCGGCAGGGGCCCAGTACTTC. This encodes CASSFRLAAGAQYF.

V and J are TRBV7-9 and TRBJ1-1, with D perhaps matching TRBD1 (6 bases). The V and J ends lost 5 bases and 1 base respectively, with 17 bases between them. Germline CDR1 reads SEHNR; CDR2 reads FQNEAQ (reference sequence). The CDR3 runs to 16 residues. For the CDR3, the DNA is TGTGCCAGCAGCGCCTGGGGGGCTGTGGGGAACACTGAAGCTTTCTTT. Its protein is CASSAWGAVGNTEAFF.

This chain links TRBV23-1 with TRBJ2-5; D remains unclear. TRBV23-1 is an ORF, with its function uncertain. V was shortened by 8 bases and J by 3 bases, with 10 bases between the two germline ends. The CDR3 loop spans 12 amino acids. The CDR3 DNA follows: TGCGCCAGCGGGCATTACGAAGAGACCCAGTACTTC. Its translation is CASGHYEETQYF.

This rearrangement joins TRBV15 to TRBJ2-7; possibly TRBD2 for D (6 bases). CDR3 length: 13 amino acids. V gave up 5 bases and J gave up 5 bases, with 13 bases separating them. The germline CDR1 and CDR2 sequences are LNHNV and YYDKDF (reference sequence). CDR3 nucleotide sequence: TGTGCCACCAGCGGAACGGGAGTCAACGAGCAGTACTTC. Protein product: CATSGTGVNEQYF. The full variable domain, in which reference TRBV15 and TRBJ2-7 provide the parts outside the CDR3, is DAMVIQNPRYQVTQFGKPVTLSCSQTLNHNVMYWYQQKSSQAPKLLFHYYDKDFNNEADTPDNFQSRRPNTSFCFLDIRSPGLGDTAMYLCATSGTGVNEQYFGPGTRLTVT.